The rows below give T cell receptor beta chains drawn from one sample of a study of cytomegalovirus exposure and HLA in healthy donors. Profiling relied on immunoSEQ multiplex PCR, and the TCRdb table lists in-frame clones only, not all of them. The sample lists some 170,000 clones, 70% to 85% occurring once. Sequencing was carried out using PBMCs. All receptors come from a young man in good health and CMV-seropositive. The CDR3 runs from the conserved cysteine through the conserved F or W. A D gene is named only where the DNA matches it firmly. Clone size is stated in some rows and not others, as once, few, many or a class when expanded.

D gene | clone size | J gene | V gene | CDR3 DNA | CDR3 protein
. | . | TRBJ1-6 | TRBV15 | TGTGCCACCAGCAGAGTTGACAGGAACAATTCACCCCTCCACTTT | CATSRVDRNNSPLHF
TRBD1 | . | TRBJ1-2 | TRBV5-4 | TGTGCCAGCAGGGGACAGGGCGACTATGGCTACACCTTC | CASRGQGDYGYTF
. | . | TRBJ1-5 | TRBV30 | TGTGCCTGGAGTACTGTTAGCAATCAGCCCCAGCATTTT | CAWSTVSNQPQHF
. | . | TRBJ2-1 | TRBV7-6 | TGTGCCAGCAGCTTAGGCCCTTACGAGTACAATGAGCAGTTCTTC | CASSLGPYEYNEQFF
TRBD2 | . | TRBJ2-1 | TRBV5-5 | TGTGCCAGCCGGGGGGGCTCCTACAATGAGCAGTTCTTC | CASRGGSYNEQFF
. | . | TRBJ1-6 | TRBV6-5 | TGTGCCAGCAGTTACCGGGGGGCGCCGGTGGATTCACCCCTCCACTTT | CASSYRGAPVDSPLHF
TRBD1 | few | TRBJ2-2 | TRBV2 | TGTGCCAGCAGCGACAGGGGGAACACCGGGGAGCTGTTTTTT | CASSDRGNTGELFF
. | . | TRBJ1-1 | TRBV10-3 | TGTGCCATCAGCTCAGGGGACGCTGAAGCTTTCTTT | CAISSGDAEAFF
. | . | TRBJ1-2 | TRBV10-3 | TGTGCCATCAGTGCTTTCCCCGCCGGTGGGCAGACTAACTATGGCTACACCTTC | CAISAFPAGGQTNYGYTF
TRBD1 | . | TRBJ2-1 | TRBV5-1 | TGCGCCAGCAGCTTGGGGACAGGGGCATCCAGTGAGCAGTTCTTC | CASSLGTGASSEQFF
. | . | TRBJ1-2 | TRBV6-6 | TGTGCCAGCAGTTACTCCGACTCCGATGGCTACACCTTC | CASSYSDSDGYTF
TRBD2 | . | TRBJ2-7 | TRBV6-5 | TGTGCCAGCAGAGGGACTACCCCGAGGGAGCAGTACTTC | CASRGTTPREQYF
TRBD1 | . | TRBJ1-6 | TRBV7-3 | TGTGCCAGCAGCTTAAGCGACAGGGGGCAAGGTTCACCCCTCCACTTT | CASSLSDRGQGSPLHF
TRBD1 | . | TRBJ2-3 | TRBV28 | TGTGCCAGCAGTCTACTTCGGGACAGGGTAATCACAGATACGCAGTATTTT | CASSLLRDRVITDTQYF
TRBD1 | . | TRBJ2-7 | TRBV6-1 | TGTGCCAGCAGCAACTCCGGGACAGGGGACTACGAGCAGTACTTC | CASSNSGTGDYEQYF
. | few | TRBJ2-7 | TRBV27 | TGTGCCAGCAGTTTTGCAGGTGCCAACGAGCAGTACTTC | CASSFAGANEQYF
. | . | TRBJ2-7 | TRBV18 | TGTGCCAGCTCACCAACAGACAGGAGCTCCTACGAGCAGTACTTC | CASSPTDRSSYEQYF
. | . | TRBJ2-1 | TRBV5-4 | TGTGCCAGCAGCACCGAGGGGGGGGATGAGCAGTTCTTC | CASSTEGGDEQFF
. | . | TRBJ2-5 | TRBV6-6 | TGTGCCAGCAGTTATGGCGGAGGGAGCCGCCACGAGACCCAGTACTTC | CASSYGGGSRHETQYF
. | . | TRBJ1-3 | TRBV5-4 | TGTGCCAGCAGCTTGGGCAGCTCTGGAAACACCATATATTTT | CASSLGSSGNTIYF
TRBD1 | once | TRBJ2-2 | TRBV10-3 | TGTGCCATCACCAGGACAGGGAACACCGGGGAGCTGTTTTTT | CAITRTGNTGELFF
. | few | TRBJ2-1 | TRBV5-6 | TGTGCCAGCAGCTTGATTAGCTCCTACAATGAGCAGTTCTTC | CASSLISSYNEQFF
TRBD1 | . | TRBJ2-3 | TRBV19 | TGTGCCAGTAGTATGCAGGGGGCTATAGATACGCAGTATTTT | CASSMQGAIDTQYF
. | . | TRBJ1-2 | TRBV5-1 | TGCGCCAGCAGCTTGCTGACAGCCACATTGATCTATGGCTACACCTTC | CASSLLTATLIYGYTF
. | few | TRBJ1-3 | TRBV11-2 | TGTGCCAGCAGCTTATTAGGAAACACCATATATTTT | CASSLLGNTIYF
TRBD1 | . | TRBJ1-1 | TRBV4-1 | TGCGCCAGCAGCCGACAGGGGACACCTTTGAACACTGAAGCTTTCTTT | CASSRQGTPLNTEAFF
. | . | TRBJ1-1 | TRBV28 | TGTGCCAGCAGTTTTATGGGGGCCGCTGAAGCTTTCTTT | CASSFMGAAEAFF
. | few | TRBJ2-1 | TRBV28 | TGTGCCAGCAGTCGCCCCGGGACACGCTCCTACAATGAGCAGTTCTTC | CASSRPGTRSYNEQFF
. | few | TRBJ1-4 | TRBV5-1 | TGCGCCAGCAGCTTGGATGCGGCAGGGCAGGGTGAAAAACTGTTTTTT | CASSLDAAGQGEKLFF
TRBD1 | . | TRBJ2-7 | TRBV4-3 | TGCGCCAGCAGCCAAAGACAGGGTACCCCTTCCTACGAGCAGTACTTC | CASSQRQGTPSYEQYF
. | . | TRBJ2-7 | TRBV11-2 | TGTGCCAGCAGCTTAGGGGGTTACGGGGTCGAGCAGTACTTC | CASSLGGYGVEQYF
. | . | TRBJ2-6 | TRBV10-3 | TGTGCCATCAGTGAGGACAGGTTGTCCTCTGGGGCCAACGTCCTGACTTTC | CAISEDRLSSGANVLTF
TRBD1 | . | TRBJ2-7 | TRBV7-2 | TGTGCCAGCAGCCCGGACAGGGGGGCCCACGAGCAGTACTTC | CASSPDRGAHEQYF
. | few | TRBJ1-4 | TRBV7-2 | TGTGCCAGCAGCTTAGGCCAGGGAGGGGAAAAACTGTTTTTT | CASSLGQGGEKLFF
TRBD2 | . | TRBJ2-5 | TRBV28 | TGTGCCAGCAGTTACAATAACCTAGCGGGGGGGCCTGAGACCCAGTACTTC | CASSYNNLAGGPETQYF
TRBD2 | . | TRBJ2-3 | TRBV5-5 | TGTGCCAGCAGCTTGGGGGTAGCGGGCGGGGGGGCCGCAGATACGCAGTATTTT | CASSLGVAGGGAADTQYF
. | . | TRBJ2-7 | TRBV2 | TGTGCCAGCAGTGAGTTTCGGACAGCATCTTACGAGCAGTACTTC | CASSEFRTASYEQYF
. | . | TRBJ2-2 | TRBV27 | TGTGCCAGCAGTCCAACTACCGATGGCGGGGCTTTGGACACCGGGGAGCTGTTTTTT | CASSPTTDGGALDTGELFF
TRBD2 | . | TRBJ2-3 | TRBV5-6 | TGTGCCAGCAGCTTGACTAGCGGGGGGGACACAGATACGCAGTATTTT | CASSLTSGGDTDTQYF
. | . | TRBJ2-2 | TRBV19 | TGTGCCAGTAGTATGGGGGCGGCCGGGGAGCTGTTTTTT | CASSMGAAGELFF
TRBD2 | . | TRBJ2-7 | TRBV5-6 | TGTGCCAGCAGCCTGGGACTAGCGGGGGCCACCTCCTACGAGCAGTACTTC | CASSLGLAGATSYEQYF
. | few | TRBJ1-6 | TRBV2 | TGTGCCAGCAGGCTACTGCAACCTAATTCACCCCTCCACTTT | CASRLLQPNSPLHF
. | . | TRBJ1-5 | TRBV28 | TGTGCCAGCAGGCGCGGGGAGGGTGGCAATCAGCCCCAGCATTTT | CASRRGEGGNQPQHF
. | few | TRBJ2-7 | TRBV5-4 | TGTGCCAGCAGCTTGGAGTCGTCGGCCTACGAGCAGTACTTC | CASSLESSAYEQYF
. | . | TRBJ2-3 | TRBV4-3 | TGCGCCAGCAGCCAAGATTGGGCACCCCGATATGTTTTT | CASSQDWAPRYVF
. | . | TRBJ2-3 | TRBV5-8 | TGTGCCACTACCCCCGGGATTCGCGGCTGTACGCAGTATTTT | CATTPGIRGCTQYF
TRBD2 | . | TRBJ2-2 | TRBV6-4 | TGTGCCAGCAGGGGACTAGCGGGGCTGGTAGGCACCGGGGAGCTGTTTTTT | CASRGLAGLVGTGELFF